These T cell receptor beta chains were read from a single sample in a study of beta chain features in type 1 diabetes. The data were produced by immunoSEQ multiplex PCR, yet TCRdb's version contains in-frame clones alone and is incomplete. The repertoire includes around 160,000 clones, approximately 52% of them detected once, and around 0.43% sits in the top ten. The sequenced sample was Tregs from blood. These receptors all stem from a man between 18 and 35 years old in good health. CDR3s include the opening cysteine and the closing phenylalanine or tryptophan. Rows may omit the clone size; those that give it use once, few, many or a size class.

j_gene | v_gene | abundance | CDR3aa
TRBJ2-7 | TRBV9 | few | CASSVGADSYEQYF
TRBJ2-7 | TRBV5-1 | few | CASSSSRTGFSYEQYF
TRBJ2-3 | TRBV20-1 | . | CSATRDVTQYF
TRBJ2-7 | TRBV19 | . | CASRDSNSYEQYF
TRBJ2-7 | TRBV7-2 | . | CASSFAPYEQYF
TRBJ1-2 | TRBV6-1 | . | CASIPGVGGYTF
TRBJ2-7 | TRBV28 | . | CASTETGISYEQYF
TRBJ2-2 | TRBV5-1 | . | CASSWQGNTGELFF
TRBJ2-1 | TRBV10-3 | . | CAIRGDINEQFF
TRBJ2-6 | TRBV11-3 | . | CASSLAGGNSGANVLTF
TRBJ2-5 | TRBV7-2 | . | CASSFVAGLVETQYF
TRBJ1-2 | TRBV7-8 | . | CASSLTGSGYTF
TRBJ1-1 | TRBV7-3 | few | CASSSQGSTEAFF
TRBJ2-1 | TRBV5-1 | . | CASSVTLTNNEQFF
TRBJ1-2 | TRBV27 | few | CASSPRWNWGYTF
TRBJ2-1 | TRBV7-8 | . | CASSQMGRGAALNEQFF
TRBJ2-7 | TRBV19 | . | CASSTLQGVDSYEQYF
TRBJ1-1 | TRBV10-3 | . | CAISPGQAGTEAFF
TRBJ2-4 | TRBV7-6 | . | CASSRPPGTVPGIQYF
TRBJ2-7 | TRBV7-2 | . | CASSFLAVSEQYF
TRBJ1-2 | TRBV7-3 | . | CASQTTGLGDYTF
TRBJ2-5 | TRBV9 | few | CASSVGVQAQETQYF
TRBJ2-7 | TRBV6-5 | few | CASSRDRAYEQYF
. | TRBV5-1 | . | CASSAGASYEQYF
TRBJ1-6 | TRBV4-1 | . | CASSQDATGGLLYNSPLHF
TRBJ2-6 | TRBV6-6 | . | CASSAPGLAGANVLTF
TRBJ2-6 | TRBV27 | . | CASSSLGGSGANVLTF
TRBJ1-5 | TRBV7-2 | few | CASSLRGALQPQHF
TRBJ1-2 | TRBV4-3 | . | CASSQAVELRGGLGYTF
TRBJ1-5 | TRBV2 | . | CASSEGVGGQPQHF
TRBJ2-7 | TRBV7-2 | . | CASSLGPVPYEQYF
TRBJ2-2 | TRBV6-5 | . | CASSWASPRNTGELFF
TRBJ2-7 | TRBV14 | . | CASSRLAGGHEQYF
TRBJ2-3 | TRBV28 | . | CASSSLADISLFTDTQYF